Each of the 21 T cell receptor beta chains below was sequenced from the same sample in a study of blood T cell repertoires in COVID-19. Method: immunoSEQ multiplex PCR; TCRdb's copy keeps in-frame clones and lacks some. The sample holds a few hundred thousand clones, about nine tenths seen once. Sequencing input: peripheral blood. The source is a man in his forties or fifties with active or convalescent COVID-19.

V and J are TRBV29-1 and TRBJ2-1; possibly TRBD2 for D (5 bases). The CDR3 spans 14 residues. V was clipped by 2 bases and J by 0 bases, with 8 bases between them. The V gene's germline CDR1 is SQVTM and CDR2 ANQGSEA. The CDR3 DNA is TGCAGCGTTGAAAGCGGTTTCTCCTACAATGAGCAGTTCTTC. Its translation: CSVESGFSYNEQFF.

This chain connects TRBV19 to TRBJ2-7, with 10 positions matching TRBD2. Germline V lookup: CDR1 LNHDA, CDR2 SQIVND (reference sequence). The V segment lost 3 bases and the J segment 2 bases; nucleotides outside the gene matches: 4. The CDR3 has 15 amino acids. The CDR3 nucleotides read TGTGCCAGTAGTATCCGGCTAGCGGGGGCCTACGAGCAGTACTTC. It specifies CASSIRLAGAYEQYF. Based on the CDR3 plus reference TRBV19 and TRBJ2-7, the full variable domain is DGGITQSPKYLFRKEGQNVTLSCEQNLNHDAMYWYRQDPGQGLRLIYYSQIVNDFQKGDIAEGYSVSREKKESFPLTVTSAQKNPTAFYLCASSIRLAGAYEQYFGPGTRLTVT.

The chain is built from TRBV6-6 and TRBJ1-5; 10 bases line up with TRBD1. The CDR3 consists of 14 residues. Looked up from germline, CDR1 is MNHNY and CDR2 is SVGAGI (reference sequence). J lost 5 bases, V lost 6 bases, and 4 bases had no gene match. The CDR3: CASRLTGGHQPQHF. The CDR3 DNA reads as TGTGCCAGCAGGCTGACAGGGGGCCATCAGCCCCAGCATTTT.

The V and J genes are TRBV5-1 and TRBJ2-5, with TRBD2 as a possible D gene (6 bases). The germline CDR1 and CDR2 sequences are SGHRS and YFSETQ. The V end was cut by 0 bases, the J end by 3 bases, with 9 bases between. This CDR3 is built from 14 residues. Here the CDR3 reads CASSLGGGEETQYF. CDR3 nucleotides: TGCGCCAGCAGCTTGGGGGGAGGAGAAGAGACCCAGTACTTC.

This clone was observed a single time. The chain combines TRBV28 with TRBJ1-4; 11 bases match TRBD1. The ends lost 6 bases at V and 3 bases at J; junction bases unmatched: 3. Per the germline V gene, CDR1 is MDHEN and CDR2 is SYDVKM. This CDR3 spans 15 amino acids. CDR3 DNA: TGTGCCAGCAGGGGGACAGGGGGAGCTAATGAAAAACTGTTTTTT. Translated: CASRGTGGANEKLFF.

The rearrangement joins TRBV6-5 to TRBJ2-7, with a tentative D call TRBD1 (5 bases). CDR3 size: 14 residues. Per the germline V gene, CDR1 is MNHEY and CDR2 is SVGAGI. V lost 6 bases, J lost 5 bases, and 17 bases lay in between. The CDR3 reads CASSQGYGSHEQYF. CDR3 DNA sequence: TGTGCCAGCAGCCAGGGATACGGGTCCCACGAGCAGTACTTC.

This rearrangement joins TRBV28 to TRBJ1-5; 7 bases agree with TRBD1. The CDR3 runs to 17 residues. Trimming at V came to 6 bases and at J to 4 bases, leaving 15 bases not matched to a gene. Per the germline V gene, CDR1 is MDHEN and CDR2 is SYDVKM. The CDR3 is CASRRKQGTDSNQPQHF. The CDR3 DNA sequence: TGTGCCAGCAGGCGAAAACAGGGGACTGACTCGAATCAGCCCCAGCATTTT. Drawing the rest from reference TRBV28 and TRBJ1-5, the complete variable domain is DVKVTQSSRYLVKRTGEKVFLECVQDMDHENMFWYRQDPGLGLRLIYFSYDVKMKEKGDIPEGYSVSREKKERFSLILESASTNQTSMYLCASRRKQGTDSNQPQHFGDGTRLSIL.

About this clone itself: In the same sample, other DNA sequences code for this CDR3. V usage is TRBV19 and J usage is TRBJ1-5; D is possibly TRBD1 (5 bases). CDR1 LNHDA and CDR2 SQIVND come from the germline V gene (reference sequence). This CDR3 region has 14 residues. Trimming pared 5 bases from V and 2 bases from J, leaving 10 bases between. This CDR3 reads CASSGGGGNQPQHF. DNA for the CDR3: TGTGCCAGTAGTGGTGGAGGGGGCAATCAGCCCCAGCATTTT.

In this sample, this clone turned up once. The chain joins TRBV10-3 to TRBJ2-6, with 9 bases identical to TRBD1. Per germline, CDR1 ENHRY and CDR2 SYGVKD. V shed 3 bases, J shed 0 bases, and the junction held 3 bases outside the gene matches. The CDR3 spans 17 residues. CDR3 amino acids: CAISEGTGSSGANVLTF. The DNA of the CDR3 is TGTGCCATCAGTGAAGGGACAGGGAGCTCTGGGGCCAACGTCCTGACTTTC.

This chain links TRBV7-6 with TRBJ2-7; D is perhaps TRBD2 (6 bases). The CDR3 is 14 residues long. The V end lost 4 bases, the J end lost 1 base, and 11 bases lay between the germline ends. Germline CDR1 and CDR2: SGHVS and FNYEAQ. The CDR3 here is CASSYGTESYEQYF. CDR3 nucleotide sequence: TGTGCCAGCAGCTACGGGACTGAGTCCTACGAGCAGTACTTC.

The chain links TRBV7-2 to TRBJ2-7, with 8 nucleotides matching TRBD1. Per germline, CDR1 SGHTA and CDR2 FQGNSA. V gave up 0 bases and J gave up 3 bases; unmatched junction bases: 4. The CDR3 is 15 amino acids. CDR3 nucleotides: TGTGCCAGCAGCTTAGCCCAGGGGGCTTTCTACGAGCAGTACTTC. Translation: CASSLAQGAFYEQYF. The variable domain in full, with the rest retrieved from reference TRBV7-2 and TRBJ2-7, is GAGVSQSPSNKVTEKGKDVELRCDPISGHTALYWYRQSLGQGLEFLIYFQGNSAPDKSGLPSDRFSAERTGGSVSTLTIQRTQQEDSAVYLCASSLAQGAFYEQYFGPGTRLTVT.

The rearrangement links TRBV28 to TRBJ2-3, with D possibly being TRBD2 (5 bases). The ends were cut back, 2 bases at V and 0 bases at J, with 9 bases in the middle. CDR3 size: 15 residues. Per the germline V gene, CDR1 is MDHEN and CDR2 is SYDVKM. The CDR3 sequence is CASSLLGGSTDTQYF. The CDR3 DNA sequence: TGTGCCAGCAGTTTACTTGGCGGGAGCACAGATACGCAGTATTTT.

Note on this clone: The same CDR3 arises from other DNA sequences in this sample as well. The CDR3: CASSLAGTGEETQYF. CDR3 DNA sequence: TGCGCCAGCAGCTTGGCCGGGACGGGAGAAGAGACCCAGTACTTC. The chain uses TRBV5-1 and TRBJ2-5; D is possibly TRBD2 (6 bases). Deletions cut 0 bases from V and 3 bases from J, with 12 bases between. The CDR3 consists of 15 residues. Per germline, CDR1 SGHRS and CDR2 YFSETQ.

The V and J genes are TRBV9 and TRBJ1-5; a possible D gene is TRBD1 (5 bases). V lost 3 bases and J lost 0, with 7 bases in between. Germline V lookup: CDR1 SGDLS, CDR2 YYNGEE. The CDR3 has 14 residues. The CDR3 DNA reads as TGTGCCAGCAGCGAAGGGGTTAGCAATCAGCCCCAGCATTTT. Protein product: CASSEGVSNQPQHF.

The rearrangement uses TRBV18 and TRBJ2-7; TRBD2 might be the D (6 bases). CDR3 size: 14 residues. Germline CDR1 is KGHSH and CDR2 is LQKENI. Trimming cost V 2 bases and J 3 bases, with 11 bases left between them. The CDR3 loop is CASSPSAGLYEQYF. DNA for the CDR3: TGTGCCAGCTCACCATCGGCGGGACTCTACGAGCAGTACTTC.

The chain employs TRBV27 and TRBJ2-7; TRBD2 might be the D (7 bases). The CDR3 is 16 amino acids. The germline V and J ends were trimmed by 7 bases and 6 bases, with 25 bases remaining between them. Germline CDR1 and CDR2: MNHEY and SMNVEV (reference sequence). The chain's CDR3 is CASTRGGGSPTGEQYF. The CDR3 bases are TGTGCCAGCACCAGGGGAGGGGGATCCCCTACGGGCGAGCAGTACTTC.

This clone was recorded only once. The CDR3 bases are TGCGCCAGCAGCTCTTACAGGGGGACTAATGAAAAACTGTTTTTT. Translation gives CASSSYRGTNEKLFF. The gene calls are TRBV4-1 and TRBJ1-4, with 8 nucleotides matching TRBD1. Germline CDR1 reads MGHRA; CDR2 reads YSYEKL. J lost 2 bases, V lost 5 bases, and 4 bases had no gene match. The CDR3 sequence is 15 residues long.

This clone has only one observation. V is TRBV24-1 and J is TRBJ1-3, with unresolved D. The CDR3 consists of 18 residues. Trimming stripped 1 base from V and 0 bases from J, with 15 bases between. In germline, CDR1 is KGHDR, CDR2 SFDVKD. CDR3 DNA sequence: TGTGCCACCAGTGATTTACCGCCGGGGAGAAACTCTGGAAACACCATATATTTT. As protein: CATSDLPPGRNSGNTIYF.

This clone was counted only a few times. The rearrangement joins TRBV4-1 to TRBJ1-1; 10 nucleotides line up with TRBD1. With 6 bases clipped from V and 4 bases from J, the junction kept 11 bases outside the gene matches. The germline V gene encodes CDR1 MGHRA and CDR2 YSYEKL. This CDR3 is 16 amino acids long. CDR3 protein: CASRPTGGGRFTEAFF. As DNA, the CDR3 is TGCGCCAGCAGGCCGACAGGGGGCGGCAGGTTCACTGAAGCTTTCTTT.

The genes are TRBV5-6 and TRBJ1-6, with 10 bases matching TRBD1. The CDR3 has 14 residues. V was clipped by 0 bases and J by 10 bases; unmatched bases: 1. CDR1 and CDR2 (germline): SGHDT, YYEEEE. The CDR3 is CASSLGTGGSPLHF. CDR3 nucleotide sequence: TGTGCCAGCAGCTTGGGGACAGGGGGGTCACCCCTCCACTTT.

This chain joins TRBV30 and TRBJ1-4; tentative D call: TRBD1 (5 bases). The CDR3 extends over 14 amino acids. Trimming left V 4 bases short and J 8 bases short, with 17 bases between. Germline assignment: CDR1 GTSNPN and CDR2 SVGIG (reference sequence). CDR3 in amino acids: CAWTSGSGLEKLFF. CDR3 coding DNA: TGTGCCTGGACCTCTGGATCAGGGCTAGAAAAACTGTTTTTT.